The T cell receptor beta chain described here comes from a study of blood T cell repertoires in COVID-19. Turning to the study itself: Donors in the United States, Italy and Spain gave samples during acute or convalescent COVID-19. T cells, B-cell-depleted T cells, or PBMCs supplied cDNA or gDNA.

Authors' data handling: Using reference gene primer amplification, nucleated cell counts were estimated. The table came from immunoSEQ multiplex PCR; TCRdb's copy has only in-frame clones and leaves some out. The V and J calls and clone size come from that table; D and trimming were worked out from the DNA. Of over 100,000 clones in the sample, 86% were seen once. Losses at the gene ends were 5 bases for V and 2 bases for J; bases not matched to a gene: 6. Germline V gene sequence: CDR1 SEHNR, CDR2 FQNEAQ (reference sequence). CDR3 length equals 15 residues. V is TRBV7-9 and J is TRBJ1-5; 7 positions agree with TRBD1. This clonotype originated in a woman aged 70 to 79 with COVID-19, enrolled during active disease. Sequencing input: peripheral blood. The CDR3 is CASSLTGSGNQPQHF. The CDR3 bases are TGTGCCAGCAGCCTGACAGGGTCAGGCAATCAGCCCCAGCATTTT.